This entry concerns a single T cell receptor (beta chain). The antigen remains undetermined. This sample stems from a study of OX40 agonist ivuxolimab in advanced cancers. The protocol was immunoSEQ multiplex PCR, while the TCRdb copy is restricted to in-frame clones and leaves out a portion. Of approximately 74,000 clones listed, about 92% are singletons. Findings of the study overall: CD4+ T cells averaged fewer expanded clones than CD8+ T cells.

The sample consisted of CD4+ or CD8+ T cells sorted from blood, taken in a trial of the OX40 agonist ivuxolimab. The TCR was taken from an adult with an advanced solid tumor such as melanoma, head and neck, liver or kidney cancer.

The CDR3 spells CASSFDKRDTQYF. CDR3 DNA sequence: TGTGCCAGCAGTTTCGACAAGAGGGATACGCAGTATTTT. The chain has TRBV28 and TRBJ2-3; D gene uncertain. Trimming removed 3 bases from V and 6 bases from J, with 10 bases in between. The germline V gene has CDR1 MDHEN and CDR2 SYDVKM. The CDR3 consists of 13 residues.